Presented here are 27 T cell receptor beta chains from one specimen sequenced in a study of OX40 agonist ivuxolimab in advanced cancers. Sequencing used immunoSEQ multiplex PCR; TCRdb keeps in-frame clones, though not all of them. Of approximately 84,000 clones listed, roughly 92% were seen once; the top ten hold over 2%. Sequencing was performed on CD4+ or CD8+ T cells sorted from blood, taken in a trial of the OX40 agonist ivuxolimab. These TCRs come from an adult with an advanced solid tumor such as melanoma, head and neck, liver or kidney cancer.

The chain employs TRBV9 and TRBJ2-7; D is unclear. Germline lookup yields CDR1 SGDLS and CDR2 YYNGEE. The V end was cut by 4 bases, the J end by 4 bases, with 12 bases between. The CDR3 runs 13 residues. The CDR3: CASSPSTEYEQYF. In DNA, the CDR3 is TGTGCCAGCAGCCCCTCGACTGAATACGAGCAGTACTTC.

V is TRBV2 and J is TRBJ1-2; no firm D call. The germline gives CDR1 SNHLY, CDR2 FYNNEI. The V and J ends lost 2 bases and 11 bases respectively, with 3 bases between them. The CDR3 length is 9 residues. CDR3 residues: CASSEPYTF. Here the CDR3 DNA reads TGTGCCAGCAGTGAACCTTACACCTTC.

The chain employs TRBV7-2 and TRBJ2-3; D assignment may be TRBD1 or TRBD2 (5 bases each). The germline gives CDR1 SGHTA, CDR2 FQGNSA. Trimming shortened V by 5 bases and J by 3 bases, and 15 bases separated the two germline ends. There are 15 residues in the CDR3. CDR3 sequence (DNA): TGTGCCAGCAGCACCGGGACCGGAAGGACAGATACGCAGTATTTT. As protein: CASSTGTGRTDTQYF.

The chain joins TRBV27 to TRBJ2-2; D gene unclear. This CDR3 region has 17 residues. Germline CDR1 reads MNHEY; CDR2 reads SMNVEV (reference sequence). Trimming removed 5 bases at V and 6 bases at J, with 22 bases between. CDR3 amino acids: CASSPRSPRLGAGELFF. CDR3 coding DNA: TGTGCCAGCAGTCCCCGGTCCCCCCGGCTTGGGGCCGGGGAGCTGTTTTTT.

The chain couples TRBV9 to TRBJ1-1; the D is unclear. There are 13 residues in the CDR3. Germline V gene lookup returns CDR1 SGDLS and CDR2 YYNGEE. V was shortened by 3 bases and J by 4 bases, with 10 bases between the two germline ends. The CDR3 sequence: CASSGGLGTEAFF. The CDR3 nucleotides are TGTGCCAGCAGCGGAGGGTTGGGCACTGAAGCTTTCTTT.

The chain has TRBV9 and TRBJ2-7; D is undetermined. V lost 4 bases, J lost 4 bases, and 18 bases lay in between. Germline V gene sequence: CDR1 SGDLS, CDR2 YYNGEE. The CDR3 extends over 15 amino acids. CDR3 nucleotide sequence: TGTGCCAGCAGCTACCGGGTCGGACGACTTTACGAGCAGTACTTC. This translates into CASSYRVGRLYEQYF.

The chain carries TRBV5-1 and TRBJ2-7, with TRBD2 matching 12 bases. The ends lost 4 bases at V and 6 bases at J; junction bases unmatched: 23. The CDR3 is 20 amino acids. CDR1 SGHRS and CDR2 YFSETQ come from the germline V gene. This chain's CDR3 is CASSEGPLVLAGGIRVEQYF. DNA for the CDR3: TGCGCCAGCAGCGAGGGGCCCCTCGTACTAGCGGGGGGAATCAGGGTCGAGCAGTACTTC.

V usage is TRBV9 and J usage is TRBJ2-7; D is undetermined. The V and J ends lost 0 bases and 3 bases respectively, with 7 bases between them. This CDR3 comprises 13 residues. Germline lookup yields CDR1 SGDLS and CDR2 YYNGEE. The CDR3 spells CASSVAEYYEQYF. DNA of the CDR3: TGTGCCAGCAGCGTAGCGGAATACTACGAGCAGTACTTC. The complete variable domain, with remaining parts taken from reference TRBV9 and TRBJ2-7, reads DSGVTQTPKHLITATGQRVTLRCSPRSGDLSVYWYQQSLDQGLQFLIQYYNGEERAKGNILERFSAQQFPDLHSELNLSSLELGDSALYFCASSVAEYYEQYFGPGTRLTVT.

This chain connects TRBV9 to TRBJ1-1; D uncertain. CDR3 length: 14 residues. CDR1 and CDR2 (germline): SGDLS, YYNGEE. V shed 3 bases and J shed 0 bases, with 9 bases lying between them. CDR3 residues: CASSAFDMNTEAFF. The CDR3 nucleotides are TGTGCCAGCAGCGCCTTTGACATGAACACTGAAGCTTTCTTT.

This clone has a single count. The chain employs TRBV14 and TRBJ1-1, with 8 bases fitting TRBD1. CDR1 SGHDN and CDR2 FVKESK come from the germline V gene. CDR3 length equals 17 residues. J gave up 1 base and V 0 bases, and 7 bases lay outside the gene matches. DNA for the CDR3: TGTGCCAGCAGCCAAGAAGACCCCGGGACAGGGAACACTGAAGCTTTCTTT. Protein product: CASSQEDPGTGNTEAFF.

V usage is TRBV28 and J usage is TRBJ1-6; D is unresolved. This CDR3 has 19 residues. V was clipped by 3 bases and J by 0 bases, with 18 bases between them. The germline CDR1 and CDR2 sequences are MDHEN and SYDVKM. The CDR3 DNA sequence: TGTGCCAGCAGTTTCCCGCGGCAACTTACCTCCTCCTATAATTCACCCCTCCACTTT. Protein product: CASSFPRQLTSSYNSPLHF.

This clone has only one observation. The V call is TRBV6-1, the J call TRBJ1-2, with D maybe TRBD1 (6 bases). Looked up from germline, CDR1 is MNHNS and CDR2 is SASEGT. CDR3 length equals 14 residues. Between the trimmed V and J ends, which lost 7 bases and 3 bases, there was a span of 15 bases. The CDR3 spells CASIGRTADYGYTF. The DNA for the CDR3 is TGTGCCAGCATAGGTCGGACAGCGGACTATGGCTACACCTTC.

The chain couples TRBV4-3 to TRBJ2-2; D gene ambiguous. Trimming took 1 base from V and 0 from J, leaving 3 bases between them. This CDR3 has 14 residues. Germline loops: CDR1 LGHNA, CDR2 YSLEER. CDR3 region: CASSQGSNTGELFF. CDR3 nucleotides: TGCGCCAGCAGCCAAGGTTCGAACACCGGGGAGCTGTTTTTT.

CDR3 amino acids: CASSLGAGARDTQYF. DNA of the CDR3: TGTGCCAGCAGCTTAGGGGCGGGGGCGAGAGATACGCAGTATTTT. The V call is TRBV7-2, the J call TRBJ2-3; D possibly corresponds to TRBD2 (7 bases). With 1 base removed from V and 5 bases from J, the gap between germline ends came to 13 bases. The CDR3 loop spans 15 amino acids. In germline, CDR1 is SGHTA, CDR2 FQGNSA. Looking up the rest from reference TRBV7-2 and TRBJ2-3 gives the full variable domain: GAGVSQSPSNKVTEKGKDVELRCDPISGHTALYWYRQSLGQGLEFLIYFQGNSAPDKSGLPSDRFSAERTGGSVSTLTIQRTQQEDSAVYLCASSLGAGARDTQYFGPGTRLTVL.

The chain uses TRBV6-5 and TRBJ2-1; D ambiguous. The germline V and J ends were trimmed by 1 base and 7 bases, with 5 bases remaining between them. CDR1 is MNHEY and CDR2 is SVGAGI in the germline V gene. The CDR3 has 12 amino acids. In DNA form, the CDR3 reads TGTGCCAGCAGTTACTTGGGTAATGAGCAGTTCTTC. It specifies CASSYLGNEQFF.

This rearrangement joins TRBV7-9 to TRBJ2-5, with 10 positions matching TRBD2. Germline V CDR1 and CDR2: SEHNR, FQNEAQ (reference sequence). CDR3 length: 12 amino acids. The V segment lost 11 bases and the J segment 7 bases; nucleotides outside the gene matches: 7. The CDR3 DNA follows: TGTGCCGGACTAGCGGAGAGTGGGACCCAGTACTTC. This translates into CAGLAESGTQYF.

The chain links TRBV9 to TRBJ1-5; D is undetermined. Germline V gene lookup returns CDR1 SGDLS and CDR2 YYNGEE. Trimming stripped 4 bases from V and 2 bases from J, with 7 bases between. The CDR3 spans 13 residues. The CDR3 sequence is CASSPGGNQPQHF. CDR3 DNA: TGTGCCAGCAGCCCCGGGGGCAATCAGCCCCAGCATTTT. The whole variable domain, filled in from reference TRBV9 and TRBJ1-5, reads DSGVTQTPKHLITATGQRVTLRCSPRSGDLSVYWYQQSLDQGLQFLIQYYNGEERAKGNILERFSAQQFPDLHSELNLSSLELGDSALYFCASSPGGNQPQHFGDGTRLSIL.

V is TRBV10-3 and J is TRBJ2-2; D gene uncertain. Germline V CDR1 and CDR2: ENHRY, SYGVKD. The germline V and J ends were trimmed by 2 bases and 4 bases, with 8 bases remaining between them. The CDR3 is 14 residues long. The CDR3 nucleotides are TGTGCCATCAGTGAGCCGCTCGGCACCGGGGAGCTGTTTTTT. It encodes CAISEPLGTGELFF.

A remark on this clone: Germline is not matched at one junction end, which may reflect a read error. The chain links TRBV7-7 to TRBJ1-5; unclear D gene. The germline V gene encodes CDR1 SSHAT and CDR2 FNYEAQ (reference sequence). The CDR3 has 14 amino acids. CDR3 residues: CASSSTPLNQPQHF. Written as DNA, the CDR3 is TGTGCTAGCAGCTCCACCCCCCTTAATCAGCCCCAGCATTTT. The complete variable domain, with remaining parts taken from reference TRBV7-7 and TRBJ1-5, reads GAGVSQSPRYKVTKRGQDVTLRCDPISSHATLYWYQQALGQGPEFLTYFNYEAQPDKSGLPSDRFSAERPEGSISTLTIQRTEQRDSAMYRCASSSTPLNQPQHFGDGTRLSIL.

V and J are TRBV27 and TRBJ1-1; D is perhaps TRBD1 (5 bases). CDR3 length equals 15 residues. V was shortened by 6 bases and J by 0 bases, with 14 bases between the two germline ends. Germline loops: CDR1 MNHEY, CDR2 SMNVEV (reference sequence). In DNA form, the CDR3 reads TGTGCCAGCAGGCTCGAGTGGGGGATGAACACTGAAGCTTTCTTT. Translated: CASRLEWGMNTEAFF.

V is TRBV5-4 and J is TRBJ2-1; weak D call: TRBD2 (6 bases). The germline V gene encodes CDR1 SGHNT and CDR2 YYREEE (reference sequence). V shed 4 bases and J shed 0 bases, with 11 bases lying between them. The length of the CDR3 is 15 residues. CDR3 nucleotide sequence: TGTGCCAGCAGCGGGACTGTGAGCTCCTACAATGAGCAGTTCTTC. Protein product: CASSGTVSSYNEQFF.

This clone has only a few counts. The chain joins TRBV4-1 to TRBJ1-1; D is uncertain. V was clipped by 5 bases and J by 1 base, with 8 bases between them. CDR3 length equals 13 residues. Per germline, CDR1 MGHRA and CDR2 YSYEKL. The CDR3 coding sequence is TGCGCCAGCAGCTCACGACAGAACACTGAAGCTTTCTTT. Its protein product is CASSSRQNTEAFF.

The chain carries TRBV9 and TRBJ2-3; D might be TRBD1 (6 bases). Germline CDR1 is SGDLS and CDR2 is YYNGEE. The CDR3 consists of 15 residues. V was cut by 3 bases and J by 2 bases, with 13 bases left in between. The CDR3, as DNA: TGTGCCAGCAGCGCTGGACGACAGGACACAGATACGCAGTATTTT. It codes for CASSAGRQDTDTQYF.

J is TRBJ2-5 and V is TRBV30; 13 positions agree with TRBD2. With V trimmed by 8 bases and J by 1 base, 4 bases remained unmatched. The CDR3 sequence is 14 residues long. Germline CDR1 is GTSNPN and CDR2 is SVGIG (reference sequence). CDR3 sequence (DNA): TGTGCCCGAGGGACTAGCGGGGCCCAAGAGACCCAGTACTTC. It specifies CARGTSGAQETQYF.

The rearrangement links TRBV4-2 to TRBJ2-1, with D possibly being TRBD2 (5 bases). The CDR3 runs to 15 residues. V dropped 0 bases and J dropped 7 bases, with 13 bases sitting between them. CDR1 and CDR2 (germline): LGHNA, YNFKEQ. CDR3 residues: CASSQDEGVGNEQFF. CDR3 in DNA: TGTGCCAGCAGCCAAGATGAGGGAGTGGGGAATGAGCAGTTCTTC.

Concerning this clone: Germline is not matched at one junction end, which may reflect a read error. V gene TRBV7-7 combines with J gene TRBJ1-6; D remains unclear. Germline CDR1 SSHAT, CDR2 FNYEAQ (reference sequence). The CDR3 consists of 13 residues. The CDR3 coding sequence is TGTGCTAGCAGCTTAGGGCCCTTAACACCCCTCCACTTT. Translating gives CASSLGPLTPLHF.

The chain is built from TRBV30 and TRBJ2-1, with 8 bases that match TRBD2. This CDR3 has 12 residues. Germline trimming cut 5 bases from V and 7 bases from J; bases unmatched to any gene: 4. Per the germline V gene, CDR1 is GTSNPN and CDR2 is SVGIG (reference sequence). The CDR3 region is CAWGTSKNEQFF. In DNA, the CDR3 is TGTGCCTGGGGGACTAGTAAGAATGAGCAGTTCTTC.